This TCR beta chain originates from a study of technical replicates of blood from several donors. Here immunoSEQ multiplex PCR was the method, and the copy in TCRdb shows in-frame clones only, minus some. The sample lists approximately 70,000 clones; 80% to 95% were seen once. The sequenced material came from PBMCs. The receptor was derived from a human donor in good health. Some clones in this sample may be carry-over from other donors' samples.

The CDR3 reads CASSLQSAGKETQYF. The CDR3, as DNA: TGTGCCAGCAGCTTACAGAGCGCAGGGAAAGAGACCCAGTACTTC. The chain is built from TRBV5-4 and TRBJ2-5, with a possible D match to TRBD1 (5 bases). The CDR3 covers 15 residues. Germline-derived CDR1 and CDR2 are SGHNT and YYREEE (reference sequence). With 2 bases removed from V and 3 bases from J, the gap between germline ends came to 14 bases.